These T cell receptor beta chains were read from a single sample in a study of somatic mutations in cytotoxic T cells in rheumatoid arthritis. The method was immunoSEQ multiplex PCR; TCRdb's version includes in-frame clones alone and lacks a portion of them. This table holds 11,000 or so clones, approximately 74% found once. The sample consisted of CD8+ T cells sorted from blood. Receptor source: a man in his sixties or seventies in good health. Both conserved end residues are part of each CDR3. D genes are given only for firm matches.

D gene | CDR3 length | J gene | V gene | CDR3 protein
. | 13 | TRBJ2-7 | TRBV11-2 | CASIGPAAYEQYF
TRBD1 | 14 | TRBJ1-1 | TRBV7-2 | CASSPWDRDTEAFF
TRBD2 | 16 | TRBJ2-1 | TRBV11-3 | CASSPTSGLTYNEQFF
TRBD2 | 15 | TRBJ2-7 | TRBV6-6 | CASSTRTSGLYEQYF
TRBD1 | 17 | TRBJ1-4 | TRBV7-9 | CASSLEGATGGNEKLFF
TRBD2 | 17 | TRBJ2-3 | TRBV7-3 | CASSSTSGGAGTDTQYF
. | 17 | TRBJ2-1 | TRBV28 | CASTSLWAGTRVDEQFF
. | 15 | TRBJ1-3 | TRBV19 | CASRVLHSVGNTIYF
TRBD2 | 13 | TRBJ2-7 | TRBV5-1 | CASTLAGENEQYF
TRBD2 | 13 | TRBJ2-2 | TRBV29-1 | CGLGSPNTGELFF
. | 13 | TRBJ1-5 | TRBV19 | CATNLGLNQPQHF
. | 12 | TRBJ2-1 | TRBV7-9 | CASSPSVAEQFF
. | 11 | TRBJ1-2 | TRBV7-9 | CASSLSYGYTF
. | 13 | TRBJ2-7 | TRBV4-3 | CASSQGGFYEQYF
. | 16 | TRBJ2-2 | TRBV5-3 | CARSLDSFPNTGELFF
. | 13 | TRBJ2-7 | TRBV5-6 | CASSLGTADEQYF
. | 13 | TRBJ1-2 | TRBV4-1 | CASSQDRNYGYTF
. | 13 | TRBJ1-5 | TRBV6-1 | CASEVGSNQPQHF
. | 15 | TRBJ2-5 | TRBV7-9 | CASSLLERPQETQYF
. | 14 | TRBJ2-1 | TRBV28 | CASSFQSSYNEQFF
. | 17 | TRBJ1-1 | TRBV5-6 | CASSSMTYSASNTEAFF
. | 14 | TRBJ2-7 | TRBV30 | CAWRKASASYEQYF
. | 15 | TRBJ1-1 | TRBV2 | CASSDWGGAGTEAFF
. | 14 | TRBJ2-7 | TRBV14 | CASSHEGVSYEQYF
TRBD1 | 16 | TRBJ2-2 | TRBV5-6 | CASNYGYDRDTGELFF
TRBD1 | 18 | TRBJ1-1 | TRBV11-3 | CASSSHRDSSTQNTEAFF
TRBD1 | 15 | TRBJ1-2 | TRBV4-2 | CASSQEGPTGNGYTF
TRBD2 | 14 | TRBJ2-5 | TRBV29-1 | CSVCWLAGVETQYF
. | 13 | TRBJ2-7 | TRBV13 | CASSFESSYEQYF
. | 13 | TRBJ2-2 | TRBV6-4 | CASSSGDTGELFF
. | 16 | TRBJ1-1 | TRBV6-1 | CASSEALWDSNTEAFF
. | 14 | TRBJ2-5 | TRBV11-2 | CASSLGSGGETQYF
TRBD2 | 14 | TRBJ2-3 | TRBV7-3 | CASSSVGGRDTQYF
TRBD2 | 14 | TRBJ2-7 | TRBV11-2 | CASSSTSGSHEQYF
. | 13 | TRBJ1-1 | TRBV10-1 | CASSFRGPTEAFF
. | 14 | TRBJ1-1 | TRBV4-1 | CASSQVAGSTEAFF
. | 13 | TRBJ1-1 | TRBV30 | CAWSVLGTSEAFF
TRBD1 | 14 | TRBJ2-7 | TRBV7-6 | CASSWDRGPYEQYF
. | 13 | TRBJ2-1 | TRBV9 | CASSVGGAGEQFF
TRBD1 | 14 | TRBJ2-7 | TRBV27 | CASSPRDRGYEQYF